The 15 T cell receptor beta chains below were found in one sample sequenced in a study of T cells in Graves' hyperthyroidism and ophthalmopathy. RNA transcripts served as the template for amplifying TCR beta CDR3 regions. The study used the HTBI primer set for a first-round RT-PCR of the TCR CDR3. MiXCR, run by TCRdb on the multiplex PCR reads, gives a single entry per CDR3 protein. The data hold more than 300,000 distinct CDR3 sequences, with 14% observed a single time. The sample taken for sequencing was blood. Every receptor here comes from a woman in her fifties or sixties with Graves' hyperthyroidism.

This clonotype has ten or more counts. This chain joins TRBV3-1 and TRBJ2-3; D gene unclear. Germline values: CDR1 LGHDT, CDR2 YNNKEL (reference sequence). Trimming removed 0 bases from V and 4 bases from J, with 14 bases in between. This CDR3 is 16 amino acids long. CDR3 amino acids: CASSQDLYLQADTQYF. Here the CDR3 DNA reads TGTGCCAGCAGCCAAGATTTGTACCTCCAGGCAGATACGCAGTATTTT.

This clonotype was counted ten times or more. The V and J genes are TRBV5-1 and TRBJ2-1; D possibly matches TRBD1 or TRBD2 (6 bases each). V was clipped by 7 bases and J by 6 bases, with 20 bases between them. Germline CDR1 is SGHRS and CDR2 is YFSETQ. The CDR3 loop spans 15 amino acids. The chain's CDR3 is CASANVQGGLNEQFF. The CDR3 nucleotides read TGCGCCAGCGCGAACGTACAGGGAGGACTCAATGAGCAGTTCTTC.

At least ten counts were recorded for this clonotype. CDR3 protein: CASSRAPTRSEQYF. CDR3 in DNA: TGTGCCAGCAGCCGGGCCCCAACACGCTCCGAGCAGTACTTC. V gene TRBV11-2 combines with J gene TRBJ2-7; D gene unclear. The V end was cut by 5 bases, the J end by 6 bases, with 17 bases between. Germline assignment: CDR1 SGHAT and CDR2 FQNNGV. The CDR3 loop spans 14 amino acids.

The chain links TRBV28 to TRBJ2-7; 10 positions agree with TRBD1. Unmatched junction bases numbered 5, after V lost 3 bases and J lost 3 bases. The CDR3 is 15 amino acids. Germline V CDR1 and CDR2: MDHEN, SYDVKM. The CDR3 sequence is CASSLRTGGGYEQYF. The CDR3 region has the DNA TGTGCCAGCAGTTTGAGGACAGGGGGGGGCTACGAGCAGTACTTC.

This clonotype was counted ten times or more. The genes are TRBV28 and TRBJ2-3, with 10 bases lining up with TRBD2. The V and J ends lost 7 bases and 4 bases, in that order; junction bases with no gene match: 11. The CDR3 contains 16 residues. Germline V gene data show CDR1 as MDHEN and CDR2 as SYDVKM. This CDR3 is CASIPAASGSPDTQYF. CDR3 sequence (DNA): TGTGCCAGCATCCCAGCGGCTAGCGGGAGCCCAGATACGCAGTATTTT.

The chain carries TRBV12-5 and TRBJ1-5, with 10 bases aligning to TRBD1. Trimming took 4 bases from V and 6 from J; bases not matched to a gene: 6. The CDR3 has 15 amino acids. In germline, CDR1 is LGHNT, CDR2 FRNRAP. In nucleotides, the CDR3 is TGTGCTAGTGGTTGGGGGACAGGGGCAAGTCAGCCCCAGCATTTT. Residues: CASGWGTGASQPQHF.

V is TRBV6-1 and J is TRBJ1-3, with D possibly matching TRBD1 (6 bases). Germline CDR1 reads MNHNS; CDR2 reads SASEGT. The CDR3 spans 15 residues. Trimming stripped 6 bases from V and 4 bases from J, with 16 bases between. The CDR3 protein is CASRISGGRGNTIYF. The CDR3 DNA follows: TGTGCCAGCAGGATCTCCGGGGGGCGAGGAAACACCATATATTTT.

This clonotype has at least ten counts. The gene calls are TRBV20-1 and TRBJ2-1, with 9 bases aligning to TRBD2. The J segment lost 4 bases and the V segment lost 3 bases, leaving 4 bases of the junction unmatched. The germline V gene has CDR1 DFQATT and CDR2 SNEGSKA (reference sequence). This CDR3 is built from 14 residues. The CDR3 loop is CSASSTSGYNEQFF. The CDR3 bases are TGCAGTGCTAGTAGCACTAGCGGGTACAATGAGCAGTTCTTC.

This clonotype has at least ten counts. V gene TRBV6-1 combines with J gene TRBJ2-7; D is possibly TRBD2 (5 bases). Looked up from germline, CDR1 is MNHNS and CDR2 is SASEGT. Trimming stripped 5 bases from V and 5 bases from J, with 19 bases between. This CDR3 contains 15 residues. The CDR3 region has the DNA TGTGCCAGCAGTCCCACCTCGACTATCCCGGACGAGCAGTACTTC. Encoded protein: CASSPTSTIPDEQYF.

At least ten counts were recorded for this clonotype. This chain uses TRBV20-1 with TRBJ2-1; 8 nucleotides agree with TRBD1. The CDR3 is 16 residues long. After removal of 6 bases from V and 3 bases from J, the junction contained 13 bases not matched to a gene. Germline-derived CDR1 and CDR2 are DFQATT and SNEGSKA (reference sequence). The CDR3, as DNA: TGCAGTGCCCCCAGGACAGGGTCAAGGATCTACAATGAGCAGTTCTTC. Protein product: CSAPRTGSRIYNEQFF.

This clonotype was picked up many times. The rearrangement links TRBV7-9 to TRBJ2-2, with a possible D match to TRBD2 (6 bases). From germline, CDR1 is SEHNR and CDR2 FQNEAQ (reference sequence). V dropped 10 bases and J dropped 4 bases, with 13 bases sitting between them. CDR3 length: 13 amino acids. The CDR3 DNA follows: TGTGCCATCCTCACCGGGGGCACCGGGGAGCTGTTTTTT. Translating gives CAILTGGTGELFF.

The chain has TRBV29-1 and TRBJ1-2, with 10 bases that match TRBD1. The CDR3 has 16 residues. J was trimmed by 1 base and V by 8 bases; bases with no gene match: 13. CDR1 and CDR2 from the germline V gene are SQVTM and ANQGSEA. CDR3 protein: CSTFPNRDRGNYGYTF. For the CDR3, the DNA is TGCAGCACGTTTCCGAACCGGGACAGGGGTAACTATGGCTACACCTTC.

This clonotype was detected many times. V and J are TRBV11-2 and TRBJ2-2; 8 nucleotides match TRBD2. The CDR3 sequence is 16 residues long. V dropped 1 base and J dropped 6; count of bases not matched to a gene: 7. CDR1 and CDR2 from the germline V gene are SGHAT and FQNNGV. CDR3 sequence: CASSLVPAGVAGELFF. The CDR3 region has the DNA TGTGCCAGCAGCTTAGTTCCAGCGGGAGTCGCCGGGGAGCTGTTTTTT.

This clonotype has ten or more counts. This chain joins TRBV30 and TRBJ1-2, with 7 bases that match TRBD1. The CDR3 covers 15 residues. Germline V gene lookup returns CDR1 GTSNPN and CDR2 SVGIG (reference sequence). The V segment lost 4 bases and the J segment 3 bases; nucleotides outside the gene matches: 11. The CDR3 sequence: CAWIASDRDYYGYTF. For the CDR3, the DNA is TGTGCCTGGATAGCATCCGACAGGGACTACTATGGCTACACCTTC.

The CDR3 sequence: CASSRQARQPQHF. The CDR3 DNA sequence: TGTGCCAGTAGTCGGCAGGCGCGTCAGCCCCAGCATTTT. The V and J genes are TRBV19 and TRBJ1-5; D remains unclear. This CDR3 comprises 13 residues. Germline V gives CDR1 LNHDA, CDR2 SQIVND (reference sequence). Trimming left V 5 bases short and J 6 bases short, with 11 bases between. Drawing the rest from reference TRBV19 and TRBJ1-5, the complete variable domain is DGGITQSPKYLFRKEGQNVTLSCEQNLNHDAMYWYRQDPGQGLRLIYYSQIVNDFQKGDIAEGYSVSREKKESFPLTVTSAQKNPTAFYLCASSRQARQPQHFGDGTRLSIL.